This T cell receptor (beta chain) came from a study of T cell responses to AZD1222 COVID-19 vaccine. Study-level findings and limits: Mostly white British, mostly female donors; authors suggested clonal diversity may be underestimated. With dominance at 160-218 and 743-854, vaccine-associated CD4 TCRs spanned spike.

Of note for this clone: Its specificity is unknown.

Profiled with immunoSEQ multiplex PCR; TCRdb holds only in-frame clones, not every one. The repertoire holds about 130,000 clones, with 89% as singletons. V was shortened by 4 bases and J by 7 bases, with 11 bases between the two germline ends. This CDR3 is 14 amino acids long. The V gene's germline CDR1 is SEHNR and CDR2 FQNEAQ (reference sequence). This material consisted of peripheral blood, taken on day 0 of AZD1222 vaccination. This chain links TRBV7-9 with TRBJ1-6; D possibly corresponds to TRBD1 (5 bases). This receptor was identified in an adult in good health. CDR3 region: CASSSYGGNSPLHF. DNA for the CDR3: TGTGCCAGCAGCTCTTATGGGGGGAATTCACCCCTCCACTTT.